These 10 T cell receptor beta chains came from one sample sequenced in a study of T-cell reconstitution after alpha-beta-depleted transplantation in children. Preparation of the TCRbeta library used unique molecular identifiers. TCRdb independently ran MiXCR on the PCR reads; one entry per CDR3 protein. The repertoire includes about 580,000 distinct CDR3 sequences, roughly 24% of them detected once, and around an eighth sits in the top ten. Sample: PBMCs, mostly from graft donor cells, taken 360 days after TCRalphabeta/CD19-depleted stem cell transplant. The receptors were gathered from a boy in the first two years of life who had a stem cell transplant for acute myeloid leukemia, so the T cells may come from the graft donor.

The chain has TRBV20-1 and TRBJ1-1; the D gene is possibly TRBD1 (6 bases). The CDR3 length is 11 residues. Looked up from germline, CDR1 is DFQATT and CDR2 is SNEGSKA (reference sequence). Trimming took 5 bases from V and 8 from J, leaving 12 bases between them. The CDR3 here is CSAADRPEAFF. In nucleotides, the CDR3 is TGCAGTGCTGCGGACAGACCGGAAGCTTTCTTT.

CDR3 bases: TGTGCCAGCAGTTTATCAGGGCCCCCCTCTGGAAACACCATATATTTT. Protein sequence: CASSLSGPPSGNTIYF. The gene calls are TRBV27 and TRBJ1-3; no reliable D call. The V gene lost 0 bases and the J gene lost 0 bases, with 9 bases spanning the gap. The CDR3 extends over 16 amino acids. Germline CDR1 and CDR2: MNHEY and SMNVEV (reference sequence).

J is TRBJ2-3 and V is TRBV9, with 10 bases aligning to TRBD1. Germline CDR1 reads SGDLS; CDR2 reads YYNGEE. Trimming at V came to 2 bases and at J to 2 bases, leaving 2 bases not matched to a gene. The length of the CDR3 is 15 residues. Written as DNA, the CDR3 is TGTGCCAGCAGCGTGGGACAGGGGAACACAGATACGCAGTATTTT. This gives the protein CASSVGQGNTDTQYF.

J is TRBJ2-7 and V is TRBV7-4, with a tentative D call TRBD1 (6 bases). Germline assignment: CDR1 SGHVT and CDR2 SQSDAQ. The length of the CDR3 is 15 residues. V lost 1 base to trimming and J lost 3 bases, with 13 bases between them. In DNA, the CDR3 is TGTGCCAGCAGCTTAGGGTGGCAGGGGAACTACGAGCAGTACTTC. As protein: CASSLGWQGNYEQYF.

This rearrangement joins TRBV9 to TRBJ1-1; D gene unclear. The germline V and J ends were trimmed by 4 bases and 8 bases, with 12 bases remaining between them. Germline V gives CDR1 SGDLS, CDR2 YYNGEE. The CDR3 spans 12 residues. The CDR3 here is CASSPRPGEAFF. The CDR3, as DNA: TGTGCCAGCAGCCCACGACCGGGAGAAGCTTTCTTT. The variable domain in full, completed from reference TRBV9 and TRBJ1-1, reads DSGVTQTPKHLITATGQRVTLRCSPRSGDLSVYWYQQSLDQGLQFLIQYYNGEERAKGNILERFSAQQFPDLHSELNLSSLELGDSALYFCASSPRPGEAFFGQGTRLTVV.

The chain joins TRBV5-1 to TRBJ1-1; 7 bases map to TRBD1. V was clipped by 4 bases and J by 1 base; unmatched bases: 10. This CDR3 has 16 amino acids. The germline CDR1 and CDR2 sequences are SGHRS and YFSETQ. The CDR3 DNA is TGCGCCAGCAGCCTTGCATACCGGGACAGGAACACTGAAGCTTTCTTT. This sequence encodes CASSLAYRDRNTEAFF. The entire variable domain, with the rest obtained from reference TRBV5-1 and TRBJ1-1, is as follows: KAGVTQTPRYLIKTRGQQVTLSCSPISGHRSVSWYQQTPGQGLQFLFEYFSETQRNKGNFPGRFSGRQFSNSRSEMNVSTLELGDSALYLCASSLAYRDRNTEAFFGQGTRLTVV.

This clonotype was observed at least ten times. The rearrangement links TRBV2 to TRBJ1-1; D is unclear. The V end was cut by 2 bases, the J end by 5 bases, with 12 bases between. This CDR3 contains 14 residues. Germline V gene lookup returns CDR1 SNHLY and CDR2 FYNNEI. This CDR3 is CASSERDRPTEAFF. Written as DNA, the CDR3 is TGTGCCAGCAGTGAACGAGACCGGCCGACTGAAGCTTTCTTT.

A few counts support this clonotype. V is TRBV20-1 and J is TRBJ2-7; unclear D gene. Germline-derived CDR1 and CDR2 are DFQATT and SNEGSKA (reference sequence). CDR3 length: 13 residues. Trimming left V 1 base short and J 2 bases short, with 9 bases between. The chain's CDR3 is CSARAPGPYEQYF. CDR3 nucleotide sequence: TGCAGTGCTAGAGCCCCAGGCCCCTACGAGCAGTACTTC.

This clonotype was detected ten times or more. The rearrangement uses TRBV20-1 and TRBJ1-5; D is undetermined. CDR3 length equals 13 residues. Germline V gene sequence: CDR1 DFQATT, CDR2 SNEGSKA (reference sequence). Between the trimmed V and J ends, which lost 1 base and 7 bases, there was a span of 11 bases. The CDR3 sequence is CSARGTVGQPQHF. As DNA, the CDR3 is TGCAGTGCTAGAGGGACGGTCGGACAGCCCCAGCATTTT.

Many counts were recorded for this clonotype. The rearrangement joins TRBV7-2 to TRBJ1-2; D is unclear. Germline V gene lookup returns CDR1 SGHTA and CDR2 FQGNSA. The CDR3 is 13 amino acids. V gave up 3 bases and J gave up 2 bases, with 7 bases separating them. In DNA form, the CDR3 reads TGTGCCAGCAGCTTCTCAGAGAACTATGGCTACACCTTC. Amino acid sequence: CASSFSENYGYTF.